This is a list of T cell receptor beta chains from one sample in a study of sequential checkpoint blockade in melanoma. Clones were read by immunoSEQ multiplex PCR, and TCRdb kept only the in-frame ones, dropping some. This table holds fewer than 5,000 clones, about a fifth found once. Material: tumor tissue (inferred from file names), obtained from a patient given nivolumab and ipilimumab in sequence. The receptor set was obtained from a human patient with melanoma. Some clones in this sample may be carry-over from other donors' samples. Each CDR3 is given with its conserved first and last residue. The order of the fields is J gene, V gene, D gene, clone size, CDR3 protein, CDR3 DNA. D genes are given only for firm matches. Expanded clones get a size class; other rows say once, few or many, or leave the size out.

j_call: TRBJ1-1; v_call: TRBV7-2; d_call: -; clone_size: many; cdr3_aa: CASRARGNTEAFF; cdr3_nt: TGTGCCAGCAGGGCCCGGGGGAACACTGAAGCTTTCTTT
j_call: TRBJ2-3; v_call: TRBV2; d_call: TRBD2; clone_size: few; cdr3_aa: CASSGTSEADTQYF; cdr3_nt: TGTGCCAGCAGTGGGACTAGCGAGGCAGATACGCAGTATTTT
j_call: TRBJ2-1; v_call: TRBV5-1; d_call: TRBD2; clone_size: -; cdr3_aa: CASSSASGLPDEQFF; cdr3_nt: TGCGCCAGCAGTTCCGCTAGCGGTTTGCCCGATGAGCAGTTCTTC
j_call: TRBJ2-4; v_call: TRBV28; d_call: TRBD1; clone_size: few; cdr3_aa: CATLLRDRNIQYF; cdr3_nt: TGTGCCACACTACTTAGGGACAGAAACATTCAGTACTTC
j_call: TRBJ2-7; v_call: TRBV30; d_call: -; clone_size: -; cdr3_aa: CAWSVGRAGQSYEQYF; cdr3_nt: -
j_call: TRBJ1-1; v_call: TRBV6-8; d_call: TRBD1; clone_size: many; cdr3_aa: CASIRGGWYTEAFF; cdr3_nt: TGTGCCAGCATCAGGGGGGGGTGGTACACTGAAGCTTTCTTT
j_call: TRBJ2-7; v_call: TRBV29-1; d_call: -; clone_size: large; cdr3_aa: CSVDVGEGYEQYF; cdr3_nt: TGCAGCGTTGATGTCGGGGAAGGATACGAGCAGTACTTC
j_call: TRBJ2-3; v_call: TRBV6-8; d_call: -; clone_size: medium-sized; cdr3_aa: CASRNPGSDTQYF; cdr3_nt: TGTGCCAGCAGGAACCCAGGGTCAGATACGCAGTATTTT
j_call: TRBJ1-3; v_call: TRBV11-3; d_call: -; clone_size: medium-sized; cdr3_aa: CASSWGGIGNTIYF; cdr3_nt: TGTGCCAGCAGCTGGGGAGGCATTGGAAACACCATATATTTT
j_call: TRBJ2-2; v_call: TRBV30; d_call: TRBD2; clone_size: -; cdr3_aa: CAWSVTSKTGELFF; cdr3_nt: TGTGCCTGGAGTGTGACTAGCAAAACCGGGGAGCTGTTTTTT
j_call: TRBJ2-7; v_call: TRBV11-3; d_call: -; clone_size: many; cdr3_aa: CASSPNVGPYEQYF; cdr3_nt: TGTGCCAGCAGCCCGAACGTGGGGCCCTACGAGCAGTACTTC
j_call: TRBJ1-5; v_call: TRBV6-8; d_call: -; clone_size: medium-sized; cdr3_aa: CASKVREDNQPQHF; cdr3_nt: TGTGCCAGCAAGGTTAGGGAGGACAATCAGCCCCAGCATTTT
j_call: TRBJ2-7; v_call: TRBV29-1; d_call: -; clone_size: -; cdr3_aa: CSVGRDTNSYEQYF; cdr3_nt: TGCAGCGTGGGCCGGGACACTAACTCCTACGAGCAGTACTTC
j_call: TRBJ1-6; v_call: TRBV9; d_call: -; clone_size: -; cdr3_aa: CASSARDTSPYNSPLHF; cdr3_nt: TGTGCCAGCAGCGCTCGGGACACAAGCCCCTATAATTCACCCCTCCACTTT
j_call: TRBJ2-7; v_call: TRBV5-1; d_call: -; clone_size: few; cdr3_aa: CASSLVTGRRPYEQYF; cdr3_nt: TGCGCCAGCAGCTTGGTTACGGGGCGCCGGCCCTACGAGCAGTACTTC
j_call: TRBJ1-6; v_call: TRBV6-8; d_call: TRBD1; clone_size: few; cdr3_aa: CAIRTGQGHSPLHF; cdr3_nt: TGTGCCATCAGGACGGGACAGGGGCATTCACCCCTCCACTTT
j_call: TRBJ1-3; v_call: TRBV1; d_call: -; clone_size: few; cdr3_aa: CTSSQKQVISGNTIYF; cdr3_nt: TGCACCAGCAGCCAAAAACAGGTGATATCTGGAAACACCATATATTTT
j_call: TRBJ1-3; v_call: TRBV11-3; d_call: -; clone_size: many; cdr3_aa: CASSLLADGNTIYF; cdr3_nt: TGTGCCAGCAGCTTATTGGCCGATGGAAACACCATATATTTT
j_call: TRBJ2-1; v_call: TRBV12-5; d_call: TRBD1; clone_size: -; cdr3_aa: CASGLVRQGDGYNEQFF; cdr3_nt: TGTGCTAGTGGTTTGGTTCGACAGGGCGACGGGTACAATGAGCAGTTCTTC
j_call: TRBJ2-5; v_call: TRBV19; d_call: -; clone_size: -; cdr3_aa: CASSIGLAPQETQYF; cdr3_nt: TGTGCCAGTAGTATAGGCCTAGCGCCACAAGAGACCCAGTACTTC
j_call: TRBJ2-7; v_call: TRBV10-3; d_call: -; clone_size: -; cdr3_aa: CAISERVGGSGIKQYF; cdr3_nt: TGTGCCATCAGTGAGCGAGTGGGCGGTAGCGGAATTAAGCAGTACTTC
j_call: TRBJ2-7; v_call: TRBV4-1; d_call: TRBD1; clone_size: -; cdr3_aa: CASSQEGQGTYEQYF; cdr3_nt: TGCGCCAGCAGCCAGGAAGGACAGGGGACCTACGAGCAGTACTTC
j_call: TRBJ2-3; v_call: TRBV11-3; d_call: TRBD1; clone_size: few; cdr3_aa: CASSKDRGLGTDTQYF; cdr3_nt: TGTGCCAGCAGTAAGGACAGGGGGCTTGGCACAGATACGCAGTATTTT
j_call: TRBJ2-5; v_call: TRBV6-8; d_call: -; clone_size: many; cdr3_aa: CATSARVGGQETQYF; cdr3_nt: TGTGCCACCTCCGCCCGGGTAGGGGGCCAAGAGACCCAGTACTTC
j_call: TRBJ1-6; v_call: TRBV9; d_call: -; clone_size: few; cdr3_aa: CASRGQSSYNSPLHF; cdr3_nt: TGTGCCAGCAGAGGTCAAAGCTCCTATAATTCACCCCTCCACTTT
j_call: TRBJ2-7; v_call: TRBV19; d_call: -; clone_size: -; cdr3_aa: CATSQGSTVEQYF; cdr3_nt: TGTGCCACCTCTCAGGGGTCTACCGTCGAGCAGTACTTC
j_call: TRBJ1-1; v_call: TRBV11-3; d_call: TRBD1; clone_size: many; cdr3_aa: CASRQTGGKTEAFF; cdr3_nt: TGTGCCAGCAGGCAGACAGGGGGCAAAACTGAAGCTTTCTTT
j_call: TRBJ1-3; v_call: TRBV6-8; d_call: -; clone_size: medium-sized; cdr3_aa: CASRDSVTADSGNTIYF; cdr3_nt: TGTGCCAGCAGGGATTCGGTAACGGCTGACTCTGGAAACACCATATATTTT
j_call: TRBJ2-7; v_call: TRBV14; d_call: TRBD1; clone_size: -; cdr3_aa: CASSQVDRGRLEQYF; cdr3_nt: TGTGCCAGCAGCCAAGTAGACAGGGGGCGCCTCGAGCAGTACTTC
j_call: TRBJ2-5; v_call: TRBV6-8; d_call: -; clone_size: -; cdr3_aa: CASSDSLQETQYF; cdr3_nt: TGTGCCAGCTCGGACAGCCTCCAAGAGACCCAGTACTTC
j_call: TRBJ2-7; v_call: TRBV9; d_call: TRBD2; clone_size: few; cdr3_aa: CASSVDPGLAQHEQYF; cdr3_nt: TGTGCCAGCAGCGTAGACCCGGGACTAGCTCAACACGAGCAGTACTTC
j_call: TRBJ2-1; v_call: TRBV18; d_call: -; clone_size: -; cdr3_aa: CASSPLPVVLNEQFF; cdr3_nt: TGTGCCAGCTCACCACTACCCGTGGTGCTTAATGAGCAGTTCTTC
j_call: TRBJ1-5; v_call: TRBV6-8; d_call: -; clone_size: -; cdr3_aa: CASSNDLNEQPQHF; cdr3_nt: TGTGCCAGCAGTAACGACTTAAATGAGCAGCCCCAGCATTTT
j_call: TRBJ1-1; v_call: TRBV19; d_call: -; clone_size: -; cdr3_aa: CASSSAMNTEAFF; cdr3_nt: TGTGCCAGTTCCTCGGCTATGAACACTGAAGCTTTCTTT
j_call: TRBJ2-7; v_call: TRBV18; d_call: -; clone_size: -; cdr3_aa: CASSPSGSPAEQYF; cdr3_nt: TGTGCCAGCTCACCGTCGGGGTCCCCAGCCGAGCAGTACTTC
j_call: TRBJ1-5; v_call: TRBV19; d_call: -; clone_size: -; cdr3_aa: CASSRIGWAGSNQPQHF; cdr3_nt: TGTGCCAGTAGCCGTATAGGATGGGCGGGGAGCAATCAGCCCCAGCATTTT